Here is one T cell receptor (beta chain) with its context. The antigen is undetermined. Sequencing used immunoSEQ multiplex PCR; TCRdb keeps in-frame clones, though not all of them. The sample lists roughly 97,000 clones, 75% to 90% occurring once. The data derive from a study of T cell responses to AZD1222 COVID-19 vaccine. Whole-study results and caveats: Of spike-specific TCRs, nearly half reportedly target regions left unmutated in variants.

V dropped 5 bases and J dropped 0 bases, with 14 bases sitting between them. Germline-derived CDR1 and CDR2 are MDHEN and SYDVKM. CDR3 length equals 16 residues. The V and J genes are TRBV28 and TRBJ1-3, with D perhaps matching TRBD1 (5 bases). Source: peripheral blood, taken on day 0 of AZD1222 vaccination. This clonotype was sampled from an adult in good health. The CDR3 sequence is CASSDPGTSSGNTIYF. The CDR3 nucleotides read TGTGCCAGCAGTGACCCCGGGACCTCCTCTGGAAACACCATATATTTT. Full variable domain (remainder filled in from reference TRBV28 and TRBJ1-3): DVKVTQSSRYLVKRTGEKVFLECVQDMDHENMFWYRQDPGLGLRLIYFSYDVKMKEKGDIPEGYSVSREKKERFSLILESASTNQTSMYLCASSDPGTSSGNTIYFGEGSWLTVV.